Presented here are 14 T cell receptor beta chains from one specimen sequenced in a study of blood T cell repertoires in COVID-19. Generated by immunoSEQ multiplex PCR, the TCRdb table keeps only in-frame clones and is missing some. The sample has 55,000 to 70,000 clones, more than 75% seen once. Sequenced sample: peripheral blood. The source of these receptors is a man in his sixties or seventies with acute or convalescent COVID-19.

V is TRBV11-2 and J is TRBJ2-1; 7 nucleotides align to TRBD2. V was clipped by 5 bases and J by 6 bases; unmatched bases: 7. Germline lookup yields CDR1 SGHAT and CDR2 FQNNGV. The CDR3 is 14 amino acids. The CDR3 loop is CASSRGDFSNEQFF. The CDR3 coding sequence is TGTGCCAGCAGCCGGGGGGACTTCTCCAATGAGCAGTTCTTC.

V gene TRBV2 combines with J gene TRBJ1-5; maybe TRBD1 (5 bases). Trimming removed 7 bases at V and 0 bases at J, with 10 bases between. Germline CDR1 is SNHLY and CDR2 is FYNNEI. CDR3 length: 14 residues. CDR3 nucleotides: TGTGCCAGCACGGACACATATAGCAATCAGCCCCAGCATTTT. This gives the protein CASTDTYSNQPQHF.

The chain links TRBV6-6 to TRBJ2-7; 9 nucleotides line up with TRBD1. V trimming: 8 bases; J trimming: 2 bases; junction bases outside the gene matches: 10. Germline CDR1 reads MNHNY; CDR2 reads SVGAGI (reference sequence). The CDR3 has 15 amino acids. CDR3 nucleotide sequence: TGTGCCAGCCTAAACCCCGGGACAGGGCCCTACGAGCAGTACTTC. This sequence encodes CASLNPGTGPYEQYF.

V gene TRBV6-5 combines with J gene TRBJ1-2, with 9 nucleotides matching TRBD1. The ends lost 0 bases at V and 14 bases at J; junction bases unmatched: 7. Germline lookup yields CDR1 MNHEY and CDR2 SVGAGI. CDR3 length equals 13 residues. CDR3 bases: TGTGCCAGCAGTTACTCGGGGGACAGGGTCGATACCTTC. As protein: CASSYSGDRVDTF.

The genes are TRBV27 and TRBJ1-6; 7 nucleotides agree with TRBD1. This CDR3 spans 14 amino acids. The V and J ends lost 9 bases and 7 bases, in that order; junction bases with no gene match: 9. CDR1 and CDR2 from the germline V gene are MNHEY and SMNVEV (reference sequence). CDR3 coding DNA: TGTGCCAGTAAGTGGACAGGTGGAAATTCACCCCTCCACTTT. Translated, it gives CASKWTGGNSPLHF.

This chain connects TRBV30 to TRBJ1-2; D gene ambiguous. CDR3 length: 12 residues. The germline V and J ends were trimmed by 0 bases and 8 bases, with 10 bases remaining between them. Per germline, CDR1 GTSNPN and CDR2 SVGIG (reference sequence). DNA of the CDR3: TGTGCCTGGAGTGTTTCCGGTCGGGGCTACACCTTC. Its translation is CAWSVSGRGYTF.

CDR3 protein: CASSLVTGVPYF. DNA of the CDR3: TGTGCCAGCAGCTTAGTTACAGGGGTCCCCTACTTC. The V call is TRBV7-9, the J call TRBJ2-7, with 7 bases aligning to TRBD1. V gave up 1 base and J gave up 13 bases; unmatched junction bases: 7. The CDR3 runs to 12 residues. Germline V gene data show CDR1 as SEHNR and CDR2 as FQNEAQ (reference sequence).

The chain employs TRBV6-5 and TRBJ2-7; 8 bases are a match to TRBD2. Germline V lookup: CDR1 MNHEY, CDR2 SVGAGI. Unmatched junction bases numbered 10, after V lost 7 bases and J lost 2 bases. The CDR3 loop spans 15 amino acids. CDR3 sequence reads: CASKKPLAGAYEQYF. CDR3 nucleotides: TGTGCCAGCAAAAAACCTCTAGCGGGTGCCTACGAGCAGTACTTC.

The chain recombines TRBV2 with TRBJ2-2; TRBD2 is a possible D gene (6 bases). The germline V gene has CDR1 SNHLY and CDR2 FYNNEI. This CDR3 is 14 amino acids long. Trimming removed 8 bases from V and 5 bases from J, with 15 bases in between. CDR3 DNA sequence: TGTGCCAGCCGACCGGGAGTAGAGACCGGGGAGCTGTTTTTT. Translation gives CASRPGVETGELFF.

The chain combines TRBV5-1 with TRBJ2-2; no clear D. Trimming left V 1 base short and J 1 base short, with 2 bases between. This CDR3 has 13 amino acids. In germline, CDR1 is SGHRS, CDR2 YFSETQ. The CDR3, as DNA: TGCGCCAGCAGCTTGCAGAACACCGGGGAGCTGTTTTTT. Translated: CASSLQNTGELFF.

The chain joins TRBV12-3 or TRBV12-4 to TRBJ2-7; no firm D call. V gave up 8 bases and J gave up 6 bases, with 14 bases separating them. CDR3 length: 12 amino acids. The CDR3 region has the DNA TGTGCCAGCGGAGTGGGTTTCTTCGAGCAGTACTTC. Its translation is CASGVGFFEQYF.

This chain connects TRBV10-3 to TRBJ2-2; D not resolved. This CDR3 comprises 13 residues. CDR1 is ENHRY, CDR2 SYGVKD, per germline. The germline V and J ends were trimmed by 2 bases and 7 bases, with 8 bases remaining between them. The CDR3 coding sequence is TGTGCCATCAGTGAGCAACTCGGCGGGGAGCTGTTTTTT. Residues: CAISEQLGGELFF.

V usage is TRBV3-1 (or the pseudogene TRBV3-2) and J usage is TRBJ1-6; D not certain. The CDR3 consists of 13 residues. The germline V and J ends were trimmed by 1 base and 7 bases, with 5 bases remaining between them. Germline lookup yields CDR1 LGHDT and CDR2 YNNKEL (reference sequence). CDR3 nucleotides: TGTGCCAGCAGCCAAGGCAGGAATTCACCCCTCCACTTT. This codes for CASSQGRNSPLHF.

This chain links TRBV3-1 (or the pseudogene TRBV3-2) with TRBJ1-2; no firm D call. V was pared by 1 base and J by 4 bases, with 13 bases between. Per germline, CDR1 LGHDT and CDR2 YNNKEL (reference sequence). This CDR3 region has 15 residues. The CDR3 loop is CASSQVGAGSYGYTF. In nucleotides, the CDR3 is TGTGCCAGCAGCCAAGTTGGTGCGGGCAGCTATGGCTACACCTTC.